Shown below are 5 T cell receptor beta chains from a single sample sequenced in a study of T cell clonotyping in hematopoietic cell transplantation. Libraries were prepared by immunoSEQ multiplex PCR; TCRdb keeps only in-frame clonotypes and omits some of them. The data show about 13,000 clones, about nine tenths seen once. Sample: PBMCs, taken 100 days after allogeneic stem cell transplant. The receptor set was obtained from a female patient in her 50s who had an allogeneic stem cell transplant from an unrelated donor, so the T cells may come from the graft donor. Some clones in this sample may be carry-over from other donors' samples.

The chain links TRBV29-1 to TRBJ2-3; D not certain. The length of the CDR3 is 12 residues. Trimming took 3 bases from V and 0 from J, leaving 4 bases between them. The germline V gene has CDR1 SQVTM and CDR2 ANQGSEA. The CDR3 coding sequence is TGCAGCGTTGAGGCTAGCACAGATACGCAGTATTTT. Amino acids: CSVEASTDTQYF.

This rearrangement joins TRBV4-2 to TRBJ1-4; 9 bases are a match to TRBD1. The V gene end was trimmed by 0 bases and the J gene end by 8 bases; junction bases not matched to a gene: 7. Germline V gene data show CDR1 as LGHNA and CDR2 as YNFKEQ. The CDR3 contains 16 residues. CDR3 loop: CASSQEKGTGIEKLFF. As DNA, the CDR3 is TGTGCCAGCAGCCAAGAGAAAGGGACAGGGATAGAAAAACTGTTTTTT.

V gene TRBV7-6 combines with J gene TRBJ2-7; weak D call: TRBD1 (7 bases). The CDR3 is made up of 15 amino acids. Trimming cost V 2 bases and J 7 bases, with 18 bases left between them. Germline-derived CDR1 and CDR2 are SGHVS and FNYEAQ. This CDR3 reads CASSLSTGTWLEQYF. The CDR3 region has the DNA TGTGCCAGCAGCTTATCGACAGGGACTTGGTTGGAGCAGTACTTC.

The chain combines TRBV6-1 with TRBJ1-2, with a tentative D call TRBD1 (5 bases). From germline, CDR1 is MNHNS and CDR2 SASEGT. The CDR3 sequence is 13 residues long. Trimming stripped 4 bases from V and 8 bases from J, with 14 bases between. For the CDR3, the DNA is TGTGCCAGCAGTGTGGAGAGGGGTGGCGGCTACACCTTC. Its translation is CASSVERGGGYTF.

The chain carries TRBV29-1 and TRBJ2-6; 11 positions agree with TRBD1. Per germline, CDR1 SQVTM and CDR2 ANQGSEA. J gave up 1 base and V 5 bases, and 4 bases lay outside the gene matches. This CDR3 comprises 16 residues. CDR3: CSVRTGGESGANVLTF. CDR3 nucleotides: TGCAGCGTTCGGACAGGGGGCGAGTCTGGGGCCAACGTCCTGACTTTC. Together with reference TRBV29-1 and TRBJ2-6, the CDR3 gives the full variable domain: SAVISQKPSRDICQRGTSLTIQCQVDSQVTMMFWYRQQPGQSLTLIATANQGSEATYESGFVIDKFPISRPNLTFSTLTVSNMSPEDSSIYLCSVRTGGESGANVLTFGAGSRLTVL.